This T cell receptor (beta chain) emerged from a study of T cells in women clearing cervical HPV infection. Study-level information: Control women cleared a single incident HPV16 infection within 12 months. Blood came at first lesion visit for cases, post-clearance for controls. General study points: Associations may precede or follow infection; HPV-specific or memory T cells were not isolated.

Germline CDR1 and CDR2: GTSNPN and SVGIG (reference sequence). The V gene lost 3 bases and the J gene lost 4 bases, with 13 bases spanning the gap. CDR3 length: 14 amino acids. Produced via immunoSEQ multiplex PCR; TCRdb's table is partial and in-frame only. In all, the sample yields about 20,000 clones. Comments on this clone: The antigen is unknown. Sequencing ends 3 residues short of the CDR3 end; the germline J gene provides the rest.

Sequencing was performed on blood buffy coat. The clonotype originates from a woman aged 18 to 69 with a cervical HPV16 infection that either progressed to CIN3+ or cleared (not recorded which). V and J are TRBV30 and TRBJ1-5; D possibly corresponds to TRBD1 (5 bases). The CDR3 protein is CAWSLGRANQPQHF. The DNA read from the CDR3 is TGTGCCTGGAGCTTAGGCAGGGCAAATCAGCCC.